Below are 19 T cell receptor beta chains sequenced from a single sample in a study of chemoradiotherapy in HPV16-positive cancers (dated by TCRdb to about 2022). Library creation used the immunoSEQ multiplex PCR assay. TCRdb obtained this table from immuneACCESS and retained in-frame rearrangements with V and J assigned. These tables miss some clones; where compared with another copy, unresolved V genes account for less than half of the shortfall, and the remainder is unexplained. This sample holds under 70,000 clones; more than 90% were observed only once. The ten largest clones represent 3% to 4% of the sample. The sample was blood, taken from a patient who underwent chemoradiotherapy. The receptors derive from a human donor with HPV-associated anogenital cancer.

On this clone itself: The germline gene is not matched at one end of the junction; a read error may be the cause. V is TRBV6-5 and J is TRBJ1-4, with D possibly TRBD1 on 5 matching bases. Germline CDR1 and CDR2: MNHEY and SVGAGI. This CDR3 has 14 amino acids. CDR3 coding DNA: TGTGCCAGCAGTTACCGACAGACTATTGAAAAACTGTTTTTT. It yields the protein CASSYRQTIEKLFF.

The rearrangement uses TRBV7-2 and TRBJ2-4; D unresolved. The germline V gene encodes CDR1 SGHTA and CDR2 FQGNSA. Trimming took off 5 bases at V and 8 bases at J, with 13 bases between the two ends. CDR3 length: 13 residues. CDR3 region: CASSHPTGHIQYF. In DNA, the CDR3 is TGTGCCAGCAGCCACCCGACGGGCCACATTCAGTACTTC.

V and J are TRBV4-1 and TRBJ2-7; D might be TRBD1 (5 bases). This CDR3 is 13 amino acids long. Germline-derived CDR1 and CDR2 are MGHRA and YSYEKL. V dropped 5 bases and J dropped 1 base, with 9 bases sitting between them. This CDR3 reads CASSSAGSYEQYF. The CDR3 nucleotides read TGCGCCAGCAGCTCGGCAGGGTCCTACGAGCAGTACTTC.

The chain recombines TRBV5-1 with TRBJ2-5; the match to TRBD1 covers 8 bases. With 1 base clipped from V and 1 base from J, the junction kept 3 bases outside the gene matches. This CDR3 spans 15 amino acids. Germline CDR1 SGHRS, CDR2 YFSETQ. CDR3: CASSLNGQGQETQYF. For the CDR3, the DNA is TGCGCCAGCAGCTTGAACGGACAGGGCCAAGAGACCCAGTACTTC.

The J gene is TRBJ2-5, the V gene TRBV7-8; D not resolved. There are 15 residues in the CDR3. CDR1 is SGHVS and CDR2 is FQNEAQ in the germline V gene. V was shortened by 3 bases and J by 4 bases, with 15 bases between the two germline ends. The CDR3 reads CASSLDATPGETQYF. CDR3 in DNA: TGTGCCAGCAGCTTGGACGCGACTCCCGGAGAGACCCAGTACTTC.

Written as DNA, the CDR3 is TGCGCCAGCAGCCAAGAAGGGACTAGCGGGACCACAGATACGCAGTATTTT. As protein: CASSQEGTSGTTDTQYF. V usage is TRBV4-1 and J usage is TRBJ2-3; 13 bases align to TRBD2. Germline CDR1 reads MGHRA; CDR2 reads YSYEKL. The CDR3 is made up of 17 amino acids. The V segment lost 0 bases and the J segment 2 bases; nucleotides outside the gene matches: 2.

A single count supports this clone. Relative to the germline gene, one junction end is altered; a read error may explain this. The chain joins TRBV11-2 to TRBJ2-7; TRBD2 aligns across 11 bases. This CDR3 comprises 15 residues. Germline V CDR1 and CDR2: SGHAT, FQNNGV. The CDR3, as DNA: TGTGCCAGCAGATTAGCGGGAGGGATACCCTACGAGCAGTACTTC. Translated, it gives CASRLAGGIPYEQYF.

This chain uses TRBV5-1 with TRBJ2-2, with TRBD1 matching 11 bases. Trimming at V came to 4 bases and at J to 8 bases, leaving 4 bases not matched to a gene. Germline CDR1 SGHRS, CDR2 YFSETQ. The CDR3 length is 14 residues. CDR3 protein: CASSLDRGPGELFF. The CDR3 region has the DNA TGCGCCAGCAGCCTGGACAGGGGGCCAGGGGAGCTGTTTTTT. The full variable domain, its missing parts supplied by reference TRBV5-1 and TRBJ2-2, is KAGVTQTPRYLIKTRGQQVTLSCSPISGHRSVSWYQQTPGQGLQFLFEYFSETQRNKGNFPGRFSGRQFSNSRSEMNVSTLELGDSALYLCASSLDRGPGELFFGEGSRLTVL.

This rearrangement joins TRBV9 to TRBJ2-1, with D unresolved. Deletions cut 6 bases from V and 3 bases from J, with 13 bases between. Germline V gives CDR1 SGDLS, CDR2 YYNGEE. The CDR3 is 14 residues long. CDR3: CASTPSAVYNEQFF. The CDR3, as DNA: TGTGCCAGCACCCCCTCGGCAGTCTACAATGAGCAGTTCTTC.

The rearrangement joins TRBV4-3 to TRBJ2-7, with 11 bases fitting TRBD1. The germline gives CDR1 LGHNA, CDR2 YSLEER. V was clipped by 4 bases and J by 6 bases; unmatched bases: 8. CDR3 length: 15 amino acids. The CDR3 bases are TGCGCCAGCAGCCGATCCGGGACAGGGGGAGCCGAGCAGTACTTC. Its protein product is CASSRSGTGGAEQYF.

The CDR3 DNA follows: TGTGCCAGCAGTGACGTGACTCCCCCGGAGACCCAGTACTTC. Encoded protein: CASSDVTPPETQYF. V usage is TRBV6-4 and J usage is TRBJ2-5; D remains unclear. This CDR3 has 14 residues. Germline CDR1 and CDR2: MRHNA and SNTAGT. V gave up 2 bases and J gave up 5 bases, with 12 bases separating them.

This chain joins TRBV18 and TRBJ1-3; no clear D. The V gene's germline CDR1 is KGHSH and CDR2 LQKENI. Trimming removed 2 bases at V and 0 bases at J, with 14 bases between. The CDR3 loop spans 17 amino acids. The CDR3 is CASSPRSSSGSGNTIYF. The DNA of the CDR3 is TGTGCCAGCTCACCAAGGAGTTCCTCGGGCTCTGGAAACACCATATATTTT.

This clone was seen just once. The chain links TRBV7-9 to TRBJ2-4; 10 bases are shared with TRBD1. The J segment lost 7 bases and the V segment lost 5 bases, leaving 8 bases of the junction unmatched. The CDR3 consists of 15 residues. Per germline, CDR1 SEHNR and CDR2 FQNEAQ (reference sequence). The CDR3 region has the DNA TGTGCCAGCAGCCCCTCCTCGGGACAGGGGAACATTCAGTACTTC. As protein: CASSPSSGQGNIQYF.

The chain joins TRBV27 to TRBJ2-1; 8 nucleotides agree with TRBD2. The germline V gene encodes CDR1 MNHEY and CDR2 SMNVEV (reference sequence). This CDR3 comprises 15 residues. The V and J ends lost 5 bases and 3 bases, in that order; junction bases with no gene match: 6. CDR3 region: CASSPERGLYNEQFF. DNA of the CDR3: TGTGCCAGCAGTCCGGAGCGGGGGCTCTACAATGAGCAGTTCTTC.

The chain joins TRBV4-2 to TRBJ1-4; no clear D gene. Trimming pared 4 bases from V and 0 bases from J, leaving 6 bases between. The CDR3 contains 14 residues. Germline V gene sequence: CDR1 LGHNA, CDR2 YNFKEQ. For the CDR3, the DNA is TGTGCCAGCAGCCTTGATGCAACTAATGAAAAACTGTTTTTT. This sequence encodes CASSLDATNEKLFF.

This CDR3 reads CASSHRTEKLFF. The DNA of the CDR3 is TGTGCCAGCAGCCATCGGACAGAAAAACTGTTTTTT. This chain links TRBV7-2 with TRBJ1-4; TRBD1 is a possible D gene (5 bases). V was trimmed by 5 bases and J by 8 bases, leaving 9 bases between them. This CDR3 spans 12 amino acids. Per the germline V gene, CDR1 is SGHTA and CDR2 is FQGNSA.

The rearrangement joins TRBV10-3 to TRBJ1-6; possibly TRBD1 for D (6 bases). CDR1 and CDR2 (germline): ENHRY, SYGVKD. The CDR3 consists of 17 residues. V was clipped by 10 bases and J by 0 bases, with 19 bases between them. CDR3 in DNA: TGTGCCACTGGAGGGGGGGGGCATAGCTCCTATAATTCACCCCTCCACTTT. Residues: CATGGGGHSSYNSPLHF.

This rearrangement joins TRBV27 to TRBJ1-5, with 8 bases matching TRBD1. This CDR3 is built from 14 residues. From germline, CDR1 is MNHEY and CDR2 SMNVEV (reference sequence). V shed 6 bases and J 6 bases; nucleotides not matched to a gene: 7. CDR3 nucleotides: TGTGCCAGCAGCCTACAGGGGGAGGGTCAGCCCCAGCATTTT. This codes for CASSLQGEGQPQHF.

The chain uses TRBV7-9 and TRBJ2-1; possibly TRBD1 for D (5 bases). Trimming stripped 7 bases from V and 5 bases from J, with 18 bases between. This CDR3 has 15 amino acids. Per germline, CDR1 SEHNR and CDR2 FQNEAQ (reference sequence). The CDR3 protein is CASTLPGIPDNEQFF. In DNA, the CDR3 is TGTGCCAGCACCCTTCCAGGGATCCCCGACAATGAGCAGTTCTTC.